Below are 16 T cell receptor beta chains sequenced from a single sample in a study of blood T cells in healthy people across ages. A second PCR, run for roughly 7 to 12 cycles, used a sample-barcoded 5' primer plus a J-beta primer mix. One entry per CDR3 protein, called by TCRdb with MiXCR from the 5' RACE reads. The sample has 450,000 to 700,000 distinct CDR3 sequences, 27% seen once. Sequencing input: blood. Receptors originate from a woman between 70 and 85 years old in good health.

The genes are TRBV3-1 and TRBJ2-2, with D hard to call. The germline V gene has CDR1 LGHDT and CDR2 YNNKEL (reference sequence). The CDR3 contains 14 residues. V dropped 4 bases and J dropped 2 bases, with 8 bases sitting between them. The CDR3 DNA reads TGTGCCAGCAGCCCGACTGTTAACACCGGGGAGCTGTTTTTT. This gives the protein CASSPTVNTGELFF.

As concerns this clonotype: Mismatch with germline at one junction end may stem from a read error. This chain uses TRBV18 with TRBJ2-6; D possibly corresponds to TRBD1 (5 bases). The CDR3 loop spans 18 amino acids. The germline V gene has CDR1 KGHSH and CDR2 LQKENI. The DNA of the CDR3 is TGTGCCAGCTCACCGTTAGACAGTACCCTCTCTGGGGCCAACGTCCTGGCTTTC. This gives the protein CASSPLDSTLSGANVLAF.

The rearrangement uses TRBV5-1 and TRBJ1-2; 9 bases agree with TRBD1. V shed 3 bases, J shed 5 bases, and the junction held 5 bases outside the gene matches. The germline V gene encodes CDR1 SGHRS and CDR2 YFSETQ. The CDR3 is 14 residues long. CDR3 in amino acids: CASSWTGTGYGYTF. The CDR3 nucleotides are TGCGCCAGCAGCTGGACCGGGACAGGGTATGGCTACACCTTC.

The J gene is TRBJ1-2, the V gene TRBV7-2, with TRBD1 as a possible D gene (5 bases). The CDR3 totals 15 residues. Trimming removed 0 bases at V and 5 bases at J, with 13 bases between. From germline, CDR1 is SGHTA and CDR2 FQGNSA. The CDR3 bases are TGTGCCAGCAGCTTAGCCCTGGGCAGGGATTATGGCTACACCTTC. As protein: CASSLALGRDYGYTF.

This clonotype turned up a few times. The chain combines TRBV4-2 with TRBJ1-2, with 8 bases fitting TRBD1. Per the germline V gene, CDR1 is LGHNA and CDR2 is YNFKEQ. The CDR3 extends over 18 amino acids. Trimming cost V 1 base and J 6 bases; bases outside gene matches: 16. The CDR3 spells CASSQGPRGQGRSDGYTF. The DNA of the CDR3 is TGTGCCAGCAGCCAAGGGCCCCGTGGACAGGGCCGGTCAGATGGCTACACCTTC.

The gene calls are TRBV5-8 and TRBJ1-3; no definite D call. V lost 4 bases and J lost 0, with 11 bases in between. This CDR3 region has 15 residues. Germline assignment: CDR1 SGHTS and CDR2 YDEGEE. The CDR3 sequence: CASSSLGFSGNTIYF. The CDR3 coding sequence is TGTGCCAGCAGCAGTCTGGGTTTCTCTGGAAACACCATATATTTT.

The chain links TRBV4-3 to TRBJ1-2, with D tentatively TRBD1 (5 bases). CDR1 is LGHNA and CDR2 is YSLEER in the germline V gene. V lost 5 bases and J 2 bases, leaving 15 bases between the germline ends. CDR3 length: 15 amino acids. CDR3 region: CASSFRTISNYGYTF. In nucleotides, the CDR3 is TGCGCCAGCAGCTTCCGGACAATTTCCAACTATGGCTACACCTTC.

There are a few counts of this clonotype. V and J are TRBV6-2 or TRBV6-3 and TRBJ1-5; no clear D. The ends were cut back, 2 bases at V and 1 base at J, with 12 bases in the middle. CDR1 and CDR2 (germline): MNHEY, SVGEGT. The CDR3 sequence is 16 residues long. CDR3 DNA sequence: TGTGCCAGCAGTTACGGGCCAGGCACCAGCAATCAGCCCCAGCATTTT. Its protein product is CASSYGPGTSNQPQHF.

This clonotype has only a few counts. The CDR3 loop reads CASSEKFGGPYGYTF. For the CDR3, the DNA is TGTGCCAGCAGCGAGAAGTTTGGGGGTCCCTATGGCTACACCTTC. This chain links TRBV25-1 with TRBJ1-2, with D possibly TRBD1 on 5 matching bases. V lost 6 bases and J lost 4, with 18 bases in between. CDR1 and CDR2 from the germline V gene are MGHDK and SYGVNS. The CDR3 covers 15 residues.

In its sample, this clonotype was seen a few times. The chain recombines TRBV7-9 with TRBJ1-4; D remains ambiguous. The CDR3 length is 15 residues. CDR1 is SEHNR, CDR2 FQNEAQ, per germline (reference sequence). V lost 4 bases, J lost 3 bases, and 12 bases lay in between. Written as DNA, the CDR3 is TGTGCCAGCAGCTCGAACCGGACCCCTAATGAAAAACTGTTTTTT. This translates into CASSSNRTPNEKLFF.

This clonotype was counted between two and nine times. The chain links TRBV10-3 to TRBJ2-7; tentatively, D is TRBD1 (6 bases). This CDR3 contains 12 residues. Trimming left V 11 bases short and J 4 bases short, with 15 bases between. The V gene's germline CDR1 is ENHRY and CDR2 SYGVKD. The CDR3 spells CAPHRQVYEQYF. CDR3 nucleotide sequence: TGTGCCCCCCACCGACAGGTTTACGAGCAGTACTTC.

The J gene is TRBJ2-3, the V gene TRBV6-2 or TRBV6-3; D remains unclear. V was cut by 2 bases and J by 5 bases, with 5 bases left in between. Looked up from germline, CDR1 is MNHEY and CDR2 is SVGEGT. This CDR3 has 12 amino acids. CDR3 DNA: TGTGCCAGCAGTTACGACGGAGATACGCAGTATTTT. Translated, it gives CASSYDGDTQYF.

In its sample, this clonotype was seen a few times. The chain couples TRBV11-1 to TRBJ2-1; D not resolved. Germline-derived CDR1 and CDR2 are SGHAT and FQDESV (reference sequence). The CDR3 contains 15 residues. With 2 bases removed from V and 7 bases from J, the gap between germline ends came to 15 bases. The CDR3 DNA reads TGTGCCAGCAGCTTACCATTGACTCGTTTAAATGAGCAGTTCTTC. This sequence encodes CASSLPLTRLNEQFF.

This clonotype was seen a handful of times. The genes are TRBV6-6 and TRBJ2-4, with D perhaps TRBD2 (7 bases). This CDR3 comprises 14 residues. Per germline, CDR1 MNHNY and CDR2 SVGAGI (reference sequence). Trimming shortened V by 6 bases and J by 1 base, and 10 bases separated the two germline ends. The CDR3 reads CASRGGQAKNIQYF. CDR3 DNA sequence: TGTGCCAGCAGGGGGGGGCAGGCCAAAAACATTCAGTACTTC.

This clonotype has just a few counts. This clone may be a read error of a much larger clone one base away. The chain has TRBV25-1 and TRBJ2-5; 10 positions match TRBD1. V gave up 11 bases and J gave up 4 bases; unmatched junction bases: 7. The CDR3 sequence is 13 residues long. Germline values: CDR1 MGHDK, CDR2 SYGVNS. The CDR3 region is CAGGRQGAETQYF. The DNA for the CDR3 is TGTGCCGGCGGGAGACAGGGGGCAGAGACCCAGTACTTC.

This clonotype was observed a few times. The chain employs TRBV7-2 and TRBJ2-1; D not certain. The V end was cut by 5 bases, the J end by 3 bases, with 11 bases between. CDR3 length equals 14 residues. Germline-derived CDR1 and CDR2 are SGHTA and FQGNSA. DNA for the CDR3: TGTGCCAGCAGCCGGGCCTCAGGCTACAATGAGCAGTTCTTC. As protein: CASSRASGYNEQFF.